The rows below give T cell receptor beta chains drawn from one sample of a study of graft-versus-host responses after intestinal transplantation. Sequencing was performed with immunoSEQ multiplex PCR; in TCRdb, only in-frame clones are kept and a portion is missing. This table holds about 45,000 clones, roughly nine tenths found once. The sample in question was PBMCs, obtained 524 days after transplant. The origin of the receptors is a human patient who received an intestinal transplant, so some T cells may come from the graft donor. CDR3s include the opening cysteine and the closing phenylalanine or tryptophan. The order of the fields is V gene, D gene, J gene, clone size, CDR3 DNA, CDR3 protein. The D gene is left open where the match is weak. Not every row has a clone size; where given, it reads once, few, many or a size class.

>TRBV28|TRBD1|TRBJ1-5|.
TGTGCCAGCAGTTTCCCCCAGGGGGCTACCCGCCAGCCCCAGCATTTT
CASSFPQGATRQPQHF
>TRBV9|TRBD1|TRBJ1-2|.
TGTGCCAGCAGCGTAGGAGGGACAGTCCCTAACTATGGCTACACCTTC
CASSVGGTVPNYGYTF
>TRBV28|.|TRBJ2-1|.
TGTGCCAGCAGCCAGAGGATTGAGCAGTTCTTC
CASSQRIEQFF
>TRBV28|TRBD1|TRBJ2-5|.
TGTGCCAGCAGCTGGGGACAGGGGGCGGGAGAGACCCAGTACTTC
CASSWGQGAGETQYF
>TRBV7-8|TRBD2|TRBJ2-5|.
TGTGCCAGCAGCTTAGCGCCCCCTTTGCTAGCGGGGGGAGAGACCCAGTACTTC
CASSLAPPLLAGGETQYF
>TRBV28|TRBD2|TRBJ2-1|.
TGTGCCAGCAGTATAACCCCCGGGACTAGCGGGAAAAATGAGCAGTTCTTC
CASSITPGTSGKNEQFF
>TRBV5-1|.|TRBJ2-4|.
TGCGCCAGCAGCTTGGCCATGGGGGAAGCCAAAAACATTCAGTACTTC
CASSLAMGEAKNIQYF
>TRBV4-1|TRBD2|TRBJ2-7|.
TGCGCCAGCAGCCAACGACCTAGCGGGCACTCCTACGAGCAGTACTTC
CASSQRPSGHSYEQYF
>TRBV18|.|TRBJ1-1|.
TGTGCCAGCTCACCAATCGACAGGAACACTGAAGCTTTCTTT
CASSPIDRNTEAFF
>TRBV14|.|TRBJ1-1|.
TGTGCCAGCAGCCAAACATCCGTTCGGAACACTGAAGCTTTCTTT
CASSQTSVRNTEAFF
>TRBV10-2|TRBD2|TRBJ2-1|once
TGCGCCAGCAGCGTGATCGGGGGGACTAGCGTATACAATGAGCAGTTCTTC
CASSVIGGTSVYNEQFF
>TRBV27|TRBD1|TRBJ1-2|.
TGTGCCAGCAGTTTTACAGGGGGCGCTAACTATGGCTACACCTTC
CASSFTGGANYGYTF
>TRBV6-5|.|TRBJ2-7|.
TGTGCCAGCAGTCAGGGCGACATGCCAGCCTACGAGCAGTACTTC
CASSQGDMPAYEQYF
>TRBV4-1|.|TRBJ2-5|.
TGCGCCAGCAGCCAAGATACGGGTTCGGCCCAGTACTTC
CASSQDTGSAQYF
>TRBV19|TRBD1|TRBJ1-2|few
TGTGCCAGTAACAGGGGGAACTATGGCTACACCTTC
CASNRGNYGYTF
>TRBV28|TRBD2|TRBJ2-7|.
TGTGCCAGCAGTCCGCGCAGGCCGACTAGCGGGAGCTACGAGCAGTACTTC
CASSPRRPTSGSYEQYF
>TRBV28|.|TRBJ1-2|few
TGTGCCTTAGCGGGGGCGGGCGGCTACACCTTC
CALAGAGGYTF
>TRBV30|.|TRBJ2-7|.
TGTGCCTGGGCCTTATCCCAGGGCAGCGAGCAGTACTTC
CAWALSQGSEQYF
>TRBV28|.|TRBJ1-4|.
TGTGCCAGCAGACAGGGTGAAAAACTGTTTTTT
CASRQGEKLFF
>TRBV28|.|TRBJ2-1|.
TGTGCCAGCAGTTTACGGGGGCTCTCCTACAATGAGCAGTTCTTC
CASSLRGLSYNEQFF
>TRBV30|.|TRBJ1-1|.
TGTGCCTGGAGCCTCTCCTCGGGGCGAGCTTTCTTT
CAWSLSSGRAFF
>TRBV5-1|TRBD1|TRBJ2-7|.
TGCGCCAGCAGGACAGGGGGAGACTACGAGCAGTACTTC
CASRTGGDYEQYF
>TRBV7-7|TRBD2|TRBJ2-5|.
TGTGCCAGCAGCTTAGGAGCAGCGGGAGGTGAAGGGGAGACCCAGTACTTC
CASSLGAAGGEGETQYF
>TRBV11-2|TRBD2|TRBJ2-1|.
TGTGCCAGCAGCCCGGGAGGGCGGGTAGGTGAGCAGTTCTTC
CASSPGGRVGEQFF
>TRBV4-2|.|TRBJ2-7|.
TGTGCCAGCAGCCAGGAAGGGGACGGGAGCTCCTACGAGCAGTACTTC
CASSQEGDGSSYEQYF